This T cell receptor beta chain was identified in a study of blood T cells in healthy people across ages (dated by TCRdb to about 2015). Background for the entire study: In model experiments, roughly one uniquely barcoded TCR beta cDNA molecule per two T cells was captured by template switching. Using the same blood draw, the study looked at two additional independent replicas of 1 million unique cDNA reads for two donors, one aged 18 to 29 and the other aged 80 or older. The donors were split into four age groups: young (average 16 years), middle-aged (39), aged (over 55) and long-lived (approximately 80). To track age-related changes in TCR beta repertoire diversity, the study relied on deep sequencing normalized with unique cDNA molecular identifiers. Donors of different ages were randomly distributed across sequencing lanes to avoid experimental bias. The study at large found these results: Estimates of total diversity based on one million sequenced T cells were regarded as lower bounds and as underestimates. Since profiling was done on bulk unsorted PBMCs, naive and antigen-experienced compartments could not be conclusively compared. Because the CMV infection status of the donors was unknown, age-related changes in expanded clonotypes may potentially have been confounded. As age increased, observed TCR beta diversity per million T cells dropped in a roughly linear way, and a significant reduction was already evident by age approximately 40. Compared with the aged group, the long-lived group had more naive CD4+ T cells, fewer expanded clones and increased TCR diversity, a pattern suggesting age selection. The percentage of naive T cells measured by flow cytometry correlated strongly with observed TCR beta diversity.

The donors were some 39 Caucasian individuals from Russia, aged roughly 6 to 100 years, who were systemically healthy. Each donor gave about 9.7 milliliters of peripheral blood, drawn into EDTA-treated Vacutainer tubes. PBMCs were isolated by Ficoll-Paque density-gradient centrifugation, with at least 6 million obtained per sample. Total RNA, at least 6 micrograms per sample, was extracted from PBMCs with Trizol reagent. The percentages of naive CD45RAhigh/CD27high T cells were determined by flow cytometry on a PBMC aliquot from every donor. Receptor libraries were prepared by 5' RACE. Instrument on record: Illumina HiSeq 2500. A second PCR of roughly 7 to 11 cycles was performed with a sample-barcoded 5' primer and a J-beta primer mix. A template-switch 5' adaptor carrying 12 random nucleotides introduced a unique molecular identifier onto each TCR beta cDNA molecule. Each sample yielded at least 2.5 million CDR3-containing paired-end reads. First-strand cDNA synthesis was performed from all RNA using the Mint cDNA synthesis kit, with priming by a TRBC-specific oligonucleotide. All cDNA was treated with uracil-DNA glycosylase and then went through a first 18-cycle PCR with the universal primers M1SS and BC2_uni_R. The paper's data handling went like this. Normalization of each sample was performed by random selection of 1 million high-quality reads, each carrying a distinct molecular identifier. Reads with shared molecular identifiers were discarded instead of being binned into consensus sequences. MiTCR, run with a Q25 quality threshold and the strictest error-elimination algorithm, handled CDR3 identification, clonotype clustering and error correction. A nonparametric unseen species model using Euler transformation provided a lower-bound estimate of total TCR beta diversity. TCRdb ran its own pipeline on the public reads, namely fastp trimming at Q25 and MiXCR clone calling, and kept in-frame beta chains. Under each unique CDR3 protein, matching rows form one entry showing the most common genes and DNA. The V and J calls follow TCRdb's processing rather than the paper's. The sample has 920,000 or so distinct CDR3 sequences on record, more than 35% of them singletons. The ten largest clones take up 18% of the sample.

This clonotype was picked up a small number of times. Its antigen remains undetermined. No much larger clonotype is one base removed from it; base qualities were not supplied. According to the germline V gene, CDR1 reads SGHVS and CDR2 reads FQNEAQ. Here V drops 5 bases and J drops 4 bases, and the junction holds 6 bases not matched to any gene. The CDR3 holds 14 amino acids from the cysteine to the phenylalanine. Left in the record is the CDR3 DNA by itself, 42 bases read in frame from the first base. Recombination connected TRBV7-8 to TRBJ2-7; TRBD1 fits 9 bases in the junction. The TCR was taken from a woman in her fifties or sixties in good health. Sequenced input: blood. In nucleotide form, the sequence is TGTGCCAGCAGCCATAGGGACAGGGAATACGAGCAGTACTTC. This yields the protein CASSHRDREYEQYF. When the CDR3 is completed using the reference TRBV7-8 and TRBJ2-7 genes on either side, the full variable domain is GAGVSQSPRYKVAKRGQDVALRCDPISGHVSLFWYQQALGQGPEFLTYFQNEAQLDKSGLPSDRFFAERPEGSVSTLKIQRTQQEDSAVYLCASSHRDREYEQYFGPGTRLTVT.